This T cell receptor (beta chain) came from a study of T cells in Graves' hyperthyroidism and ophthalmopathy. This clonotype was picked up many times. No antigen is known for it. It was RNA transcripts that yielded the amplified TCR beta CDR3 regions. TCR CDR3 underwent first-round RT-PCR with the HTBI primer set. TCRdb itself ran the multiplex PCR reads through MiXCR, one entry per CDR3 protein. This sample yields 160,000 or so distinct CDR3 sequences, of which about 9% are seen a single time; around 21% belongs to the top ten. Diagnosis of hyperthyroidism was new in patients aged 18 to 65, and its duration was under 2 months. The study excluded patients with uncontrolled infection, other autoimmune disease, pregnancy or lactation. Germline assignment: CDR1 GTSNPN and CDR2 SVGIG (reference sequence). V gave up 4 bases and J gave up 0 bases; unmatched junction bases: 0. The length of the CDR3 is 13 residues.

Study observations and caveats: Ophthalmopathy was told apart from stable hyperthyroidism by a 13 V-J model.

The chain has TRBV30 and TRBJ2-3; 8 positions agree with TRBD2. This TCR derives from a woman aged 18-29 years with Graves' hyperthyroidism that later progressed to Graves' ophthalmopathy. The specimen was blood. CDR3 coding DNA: TGTGCCTGGACTAGCGGGAGCACAGATACGCAGTATTTT. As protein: CAWTSGSTDTQYF.